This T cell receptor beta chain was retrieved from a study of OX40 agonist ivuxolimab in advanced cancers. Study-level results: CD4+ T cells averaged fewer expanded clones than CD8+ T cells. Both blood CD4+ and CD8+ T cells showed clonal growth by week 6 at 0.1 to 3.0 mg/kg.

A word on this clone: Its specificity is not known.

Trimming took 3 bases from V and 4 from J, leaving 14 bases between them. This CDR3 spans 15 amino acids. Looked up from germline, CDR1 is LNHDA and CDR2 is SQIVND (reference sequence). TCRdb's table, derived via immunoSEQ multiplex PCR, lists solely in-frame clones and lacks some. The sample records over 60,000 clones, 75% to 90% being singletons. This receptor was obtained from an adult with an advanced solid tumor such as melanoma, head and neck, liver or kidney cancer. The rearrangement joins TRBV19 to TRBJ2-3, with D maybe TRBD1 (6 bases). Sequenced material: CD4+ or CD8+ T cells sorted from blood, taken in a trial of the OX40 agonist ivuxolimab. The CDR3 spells CASSIAGEGPDTQYF. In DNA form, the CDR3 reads TGTGCCAGTAGTATTGCAGGGGAAGGGCCAGATACGCAGTATTTT. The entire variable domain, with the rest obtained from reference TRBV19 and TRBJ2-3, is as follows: DGGITQSPKYLFRKEGQNVTLSCEQNLNHDAMYWYRQDPGQGLRLIYYSQIVNDFQKGDIAEGYSVSREKKESFPLTVTSAQKNPTAFYLCASSIAGEGPDTQYFGPGTRLTVL.